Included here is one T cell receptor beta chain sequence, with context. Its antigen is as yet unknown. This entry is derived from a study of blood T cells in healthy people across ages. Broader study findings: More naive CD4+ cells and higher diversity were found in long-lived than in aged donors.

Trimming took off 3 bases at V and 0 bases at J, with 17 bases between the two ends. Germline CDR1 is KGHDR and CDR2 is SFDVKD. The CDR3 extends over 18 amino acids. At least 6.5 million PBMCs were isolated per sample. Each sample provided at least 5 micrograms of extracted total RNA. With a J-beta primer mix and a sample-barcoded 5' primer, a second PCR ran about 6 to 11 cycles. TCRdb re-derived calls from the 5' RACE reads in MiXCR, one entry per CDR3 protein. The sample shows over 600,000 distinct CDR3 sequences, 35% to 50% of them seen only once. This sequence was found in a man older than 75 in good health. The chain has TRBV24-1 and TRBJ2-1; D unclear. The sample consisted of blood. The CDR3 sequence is CATSDGPGQWRSYNEQFF. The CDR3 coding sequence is TGTGCCACCAGTGATGGGCCCGGTCAATGGCGCTCCTACAATGAGCAGTTCTTC.